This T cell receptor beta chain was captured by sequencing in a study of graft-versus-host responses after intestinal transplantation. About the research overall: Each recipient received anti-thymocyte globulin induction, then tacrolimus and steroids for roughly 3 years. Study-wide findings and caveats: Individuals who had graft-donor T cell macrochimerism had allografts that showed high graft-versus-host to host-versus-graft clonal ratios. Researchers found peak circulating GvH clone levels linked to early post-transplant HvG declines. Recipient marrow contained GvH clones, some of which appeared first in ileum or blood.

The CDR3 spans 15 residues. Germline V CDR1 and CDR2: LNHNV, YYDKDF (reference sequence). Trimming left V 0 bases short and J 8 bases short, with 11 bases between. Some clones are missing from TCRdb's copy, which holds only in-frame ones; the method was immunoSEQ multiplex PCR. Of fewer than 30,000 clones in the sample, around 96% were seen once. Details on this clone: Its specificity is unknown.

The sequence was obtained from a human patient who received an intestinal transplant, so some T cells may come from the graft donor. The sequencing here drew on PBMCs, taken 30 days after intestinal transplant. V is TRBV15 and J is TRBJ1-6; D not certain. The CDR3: CATSRERGEYSPLHF. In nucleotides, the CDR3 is TGTGCCACCAGCAGAGAGAGAGGCGAGTATTCACCCCTCCACTTT.